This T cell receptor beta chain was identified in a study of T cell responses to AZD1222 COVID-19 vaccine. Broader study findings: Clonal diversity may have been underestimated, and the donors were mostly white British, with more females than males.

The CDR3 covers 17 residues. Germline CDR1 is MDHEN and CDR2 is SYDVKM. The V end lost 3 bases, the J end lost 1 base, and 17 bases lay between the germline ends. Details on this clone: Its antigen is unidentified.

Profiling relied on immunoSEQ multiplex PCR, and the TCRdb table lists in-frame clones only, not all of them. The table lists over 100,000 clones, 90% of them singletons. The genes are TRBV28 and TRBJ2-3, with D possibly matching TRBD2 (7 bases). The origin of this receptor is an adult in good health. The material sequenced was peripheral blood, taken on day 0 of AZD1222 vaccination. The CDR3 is CASSFRTGGRRTDTQYF. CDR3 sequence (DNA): TGTGCCAGCAGTTTCCGTACCGGGGGGCGCCGCACAGATACGCAGTATTTT. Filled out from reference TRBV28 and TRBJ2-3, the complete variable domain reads DVKVTQSSRYLVKRTGEKVFLECVQDMDHENMFWYRQDPGLGLRLIYFSYDVKMKEKGDIPEGYSVSREKKERFSLILESASTNQTSMYLCASSFRTGGRRTDTQYFGPGTRLTVL.